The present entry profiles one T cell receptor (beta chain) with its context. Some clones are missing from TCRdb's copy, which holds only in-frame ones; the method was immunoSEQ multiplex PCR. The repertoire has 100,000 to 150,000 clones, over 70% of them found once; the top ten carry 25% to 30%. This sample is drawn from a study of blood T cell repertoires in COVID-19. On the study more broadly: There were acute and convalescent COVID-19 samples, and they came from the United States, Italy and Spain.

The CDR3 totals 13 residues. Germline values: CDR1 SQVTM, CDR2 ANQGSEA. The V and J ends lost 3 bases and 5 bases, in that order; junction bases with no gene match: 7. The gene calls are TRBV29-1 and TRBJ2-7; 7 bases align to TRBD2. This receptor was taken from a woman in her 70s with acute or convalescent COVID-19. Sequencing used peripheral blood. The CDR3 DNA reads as TGCAGCGTTGAGACATGGGGGGGTGACGAGCAGTACTTC. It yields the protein CSVETWGGDEQYF.